This entry lists 23 T cell receptor beta chains sequenced from one sample in a study of Tregs in tolerant kidney transplant recipients. Measured with immunoSEQ multiplex PCR; TCRdb has only the in-frame clones, and not every one. The sample totals about 30,000 clones. Sequences were derived from CD8+ T cells from blood, sampled before the transplant. These receptors came from a human donor who received a combined kidney and bone marrow transplant.

Notes on this clone: The observed sequence ends 3 residues before the CDR3 terminus, with the missing tail filled in from the germline J gene. This chain links TRBV4-1 with TRBJ2-7; D gene ambiguous. The CDR3 spans 13 residues. Germline assignment: CDR1 MGHRA and CDR2 YSYEKL. Trimming stripped 3 bases from V and 3 bases from J, with 9 bases between. Partial CDR3 DNA: TGCGCCAGCAGCCACCCGCGGAGCTACGAG. Translated, it gives CASSHPRSYE. The full CDR3 protein is CASSHPRSYEQYF.

Turning to this clone: The observed sequence ends 3 residues before the CDR3 terminus, with the missing tail filled in from the germline J gene. V and J are TRBV20-1 and TRBJ2-7; TRBD1 aligns across 8 bases. Losses at the gene ends were 1 base for V and 2 bases for J; bases not matched to a gene: 1. Germline CDR1 reads DFQATT; CDR2 reads SNEGSKA (reference sequence). This CDR3 comprises 13 residues. The CDR3 here is CSARGQGTYEQYF. CDR3 DNA, as far as it was read: TGCAGTGCTAGAGGACAGGGGACCTACGAG.

Comments on this clone: The CDR3 is cut off 3 residues early in the read; its end comes from the germline J gene. V is TRBV28 and J is TRBJ2-7; TRBD1 matches 8 bases. Trimming cost V 5 bases and J 3 bases; bases outside gene matches: 9. This CDR3 comprises 15 residues. Germline lookup yields CDR1 MDHEN and CDR2 SYDVKM. CDR3: CASSLILDRDYEQYF. The covered CDR3 bases are TGTGCCAGCAGTCTCATCTTGGACAGGGACTACGAG.

On this clone: The read ends 3 residues early relative to the CDR3; the germline J gene fills the gap. This rearrangement joins TRBV19 to TRBJ2-1, with 12 bases lining up with TRBD2. V was clipped by 2 bases and J by 9 bases; unmatched bases: 2. The CDR3 spans 14 residues. From germline, CDR1 is LNHDA and CDR2 SQIVND (reference sequence). The CDR3 loop is CASSILAGGAEQFF. Partial CDR3 DNA: TGTGCCAGTAGTATACTAGCGGGAGGGGCTGAG.

About this clone itself: The read ends 3 residues early relative to the CDR3; the germline J gene fills the gap. V and J are TRBV18 and TRBJ2-3, with 8 bases aligning to TRBD2. CDR3 length: 17 amino acids. Unmatched junction bases numbered 9, after V lost 3 bases and J lost 1 base. Germline lookup yields CDR1 KGHSH and CDR2 LQKENI. CDR3 DNA, as far as it was read: TGTGCCAGCTCACCCGGGGGGGCGAGATTTGGCACAGATACG. It codes for CASSPGGARFGTDT. The whole CDR3 protein is CASSPGGARFGTDTQYF.

The CDR3 here is CASITFDRAEQYF. Incomplete CDR3 DNA: TGTGCCAGCATCACTTTTGACAGGGCCGAG. The chain has TRBV2 and TRBJ2-7; 7 nucleotides agree with TRBD1. Read sequence stops 3 residues before the CDR3 end, and the germline J gene provides the missing end. V was pared by 7 bases and J by 6 bases, with 9 bases of the junction left unmatched. This CDR3 contains 13 residues. Looked up from germline, CDR1 is SNHLY and CDR2 is FYNNEI. The whole variable domain, filled in from reference TRBV2 and TRBJ2-7, reads EPEVTQTPSHQVTQMGQEVILRCVPISNHLYFYWYRQILGQKVEFLVSFYNNEISEKSEIFDDQFSVERPDGSNFTLKIRSTKLEDSAMYFCASITFDRAEQYFGPGTRLTVT.

Worth noting for this clone: The missing CDR3 end, 3 residues past where the read stops, is filled in from the germline J gene. The rearrangement links TRBV20-1 to TRBJ2-7; TRBD2 agrees at 9 bases. V shed 6 bases, J shed 4 bases, and the junction held 10 bases outside the gene matches. The length of the CDR3 is 14 residues. The germline V gene encodes CDR1 DFQATT and CDR2 SNEGSKA (reference sequence). The sequenced CDR3 bases are TGCAGTGCCTACAGTCAGCGGGGGGTATACGAG. Residues: CSAYSQRGVYE. The full CDR3 protein reads CSAYSQRGVYEQYF.

To note about this clone: From the germline J gene comes the end of the CDR3, since the read stops 3 residues before it. The rearrangement links TRBV19 to TRBJ2-5; 7 bases fit TRBD1. The trim removed 5 bases at V and 5 bases at J, leaving 8 bases unmatched. From germline, CDR1 is LNHDA and CDR2 SQIVND (reference sequence). The CDR3 has 14 amino acids. The sequenced CDR3 bases are TGTGCCAGTAGTCCCCGGGACAGTGGGGAGACC. It encodes CASSPRDSGET. The CDR3, in full, reads CASSPRDSGETQYF.

As regards this clone: The read terminates 3 residues ahead of where the CDR3 ends, so the germline J gene completes it. The chain has TRBV19 and TRBJ1-1; D unresolved. The CDR3 has 13 residues. Deletions cut 7 bases from V and 1 base from J, with 10 bases between. Germline V gene data show CDR1 as LNHDA and CDR2 as SQIVND (reference sequence). The CDR3 sequence: CASTYTGNTEAFF. The covered CDR3 bases are TGTGCCAGTACTTATACGGGGAACACTGAA.

Comments on this clone: With the read ending 3 residues before the CDR3 end, the germline J gene is used to fill in that end. The chain couples TRBV29-1 to TRBJ1-2; a weak D match, TRBD1 (5 bases). Germline V lookup: CDR1 SQVTM, CDR2 ANQGSEA. This CDR3 contains 11 residues. Trimming took off 7 bases at V and 1 base at J, with 7 bases between the two ends. The CDR3 reads CSARVNYGYTF. CDR3 DNA, as far as it was read: TGCAGCGCCAGGGTTAACTATGGC.

Concerning this clone itself: Coverage ceases 3 residues before the CDR3 finishes, and the germline J gene fills in the end. The chain has TRBV7-9 and TRBJ2-5, with D maybe TRBD2 (6 bases). The ends were cut back, 5 bases at V and 5 bases at J, with 15 bases in the middle. The CDR3 spans 14 residues. The germline V gene has CDR1 SEHNR and CDR2 FQNEAQ (reference sequence). The CDR3 is CASSQAYGGETQYF. CDR3 DNA (partial): TGTGCCAGCAGCCAGGCTTATGGAGGGGAGACC.

Notes on this clone: The CDR3 is cut off 3 residues early in the read; its end comes from the germline J gene. The gene calls are TRBV20-1 and TRBJ2-7; 7 positions agree with TRBD1. The ends lost 1 base at V and 3 bases at J; junction bases unmatched: 3. The CDR3 covers 13 residues. The germline CDR1 and CDR2 sequences are DFQATT and SNEGSKA (reference sequence). The CDR3 sequence is CSARGTGVYEQYF. The part of the CDR3 DNA that was read is TGCAGTGCTAGAGGAACAGGGGTCTACGAG.

Comment on this clone: The CDR3 is cut off 3 residues early in the read; its end comes from the germline J gene. The chain carries TRBV5-4 and TRBJ1-1; possible D gene TRBD1, 6 bases. Germline V gene sequence: CDR1 SGHNT, CDR2 YYREEE (reference sequence). Trimming cost V 4 bases and J 1 base, with 8 bases left between them. The CDR3 is 13 residues long. CDR3 sequence: CASSPQGNTEAFF. The CDR3 bases that were read are TGTGCCAGCAGCCCACAGGGGAACACTGAA.

About this clone itself: The CDR3 end lies 3 residues beyond the end of the read and is filled in from the germline J gene. V gene TRBV5-1 combines with J gene TRBJ2-3; 11 nucleotides align to TRBD2. Germline V lookup: CDR1 SGHRS, CDR2 YFSETQ. The CDR3 contains 18 residues. The J segment lost 4 bases and the V segment lost 0 bases, leaving 10 bases of the junction unmatched. The CDR3 reads CASSLASVAGGPADTQYF. CDR3 DNA (partial): TGCGCCAGCAGCTTGGCCTCAGTAGCGGGAGGGCCAGCAGATACG.

Notes on this clone: The read terminates 3 residues ahead of where the CDR3 ends, so the germline J gene completes it. V usage is TRBV20-1 and J usage is TRBJ2-1; possible D gene TRBD2, 7 bases. The CDR3 is 17 residues long. Germline V lookup: CDR1 DFQATT, CDR2 SNEGSKA (reference sequence). The V end was cut by 0 bases, the J end by 7 bases, with 22 bases between. CDR3 DNA, as far as it was read: TGCAGTGCTAGAGATAAGGGGGGGGGCTACCCTAGGAATGAG. This sequence encodes CSARDKGGGYPRNE. The whole CDR3 region reads CSARDKGGGYPRNEQFF.

A word on this clone: The read ends 3 residues before the CDR3 terminus; that terminus is restored from the germline J gene. The chain is built from TRBV19 and TRBJ2-5; 11 bases are a match to TRBD2. CDR3 length: 16 residues. CDR1 is LNHDA and CDR2 is SQIVND in the germline V gene (reference sequence). V was pared by 1 base and J by 1 base, with 2 bases of the junction left unmatched. The CDR3 DNA, read in part, is TGTGCCAGTAGTATAGGGCTAGCGGGGGGCCAAGAGACC. This sequence encodes CASSIGLAGGQET. The CDR3 reads in full as CASSIGLAGGQETQYF.

Concerning this clone itself: The sequence runs out 3 residues before the end of the CDR3; the remainder is reconstructed from the germline J gene. The chain recombines TRBV20-1 with TRBJ2-7; TRBD2 might be the D (6 bases). V lost 6 bases, J lost 3 bases, and 18 bases lay in between. The germline V gene has CDR1 DFQATT and CDR2 SNEGSKA (reference sequence). The CDR3 is made up of 14 amino acids. This CDR3 is CSARLGLTVYEQYF. The sequenced CDR3 bases are TGCAGTGCCCGACTGGGACTCACAGTCTACGAG.

Comments on this clone: The missing CDR3 end, 3 residues past where the read stops, is filled in from the germline J gene. The chain combines TRBV6-4 with TRBJ2-2; a weak D match, TRBD1 (5 bases). This CDR3 is 14 amino acids long. CDR1 is MRHNA and CDR2 is SNTAGT in the germline V gene. Trimming stripped 0 bases from V and 6 bases from J, with 8 bases between. CDR3 DNA, as far as it was read: TGTGCCAGCAGTGACTCAACAGGATCCGGGGAG. Protein product: CASSDSTGSGE. From start to end, the CDR3 is CASSDSTGSGELFF.

As for this clone: The CDR3 goes on 3 residues after the read ends, and that part is filled in from the germline J gene. V is TRBV7-9 and J is TRBJ2-7; 10 bases fit TRBD2. Germline CDR1 reads SEHNR; CDR2 reads FQNEAQ (reference sequence). After removal of 3 bases from V and 6 bases from J, the junction contained 8 bases not matched to a gene. The CDR3 loop spans 15 amino acids. The part of the CDR3 DNA that was read is TGTGCCAGCAGCTTCAGCGGGAGGGAGTCGGGCGAG. Protein: CASSFSGRESGE. The whole CDR3 is CASSFSGRESGEQYF. Based on the CDR3 plus reference TRBV7-9 and TRBJ2-7, the full variable domain is DTGVSQNPRHKITKRGQNVTFRCDPISEHNRLYWYRQTLGQGPEFLTYFQNEAQLEKSRLLSDRFSAERPKGSFSTLEIQRTEQGDSAMYLCASSFSGRESGEQYFGPGTRLTVT.

Of note for this clone: The read comes to an end 3 residues before the CDR3 does, leaving the germline J gene to fill in the end. This chain links TRBV19 with TRBJ2-1, with D possibly matching TRBD2 (5 bases). The CDR3 is made up of 15 amino acids. The V and J ends lost 5 bases and 4 bases respectively, with 15 bases between them. Germline CDR1 LNHDA, CDR2 SQIVND (reference sequence). The sequenced part of the CDR3 DNA is TGTGCCAGTAGTGCGGGCTGGTCGGGGTACAATGAG. It encodes CASSAGWSGYNE. The full CDR3 sequence reads CASSAGWSGYNEQFF.

In regard to this clone: Read sequence stops 3 residues before the CDR3 end, and the germline J gene provides the missing end. The chain employs TRBV5-6 and TRBJ1-2, with D maybe TRBD1 (5 bases). CDR3 size: 15 residues. Germline CDR1 SGHDT, CDR2 YYEEEE. The V and J ends lost 1 base and 7 bases respectively, with 17 bases between them. The CDR3 here is CASSLLAREEAGYTF. CDR3 DNA (partial): TGTGCCAGCAGCTTGTTAGCCAGGGAGGAGGCTGGC. Combining the CDR3 with reference TRBV5-6 and TRBJ1-2 gives the whole variable domain DAGVTQSPTHLIKTRGQQVTLRCSPKSGHDTVSWYQQALGQGPQFIFQYYEEEERQRGNFPDRFSGHQFPNYSSELNVNALLLGDSALYLCASSLLAREEAGYTFGSGTRLTVV.

To note about this clone: The read ends 3 residues shy of where the CDR3 ends; the end is completed using the germline J gene. The rearrangement uses TRBV19 and TRBJ2-7; TRBD1 is a possible D gene (5 bases). The CDR3 contains 13 residues. V gave up 3 bases and J gave up 1 base, with 7 bases separating them. In germline, CDR1 is LNHDA, CDR2 SQIVND (reference sequence). CDR3 in amino acids: CASSMQGSYEQYF. The CDR3 bases that were read are TGTGCCAGTAGTATGCAGGGATCCTACGAG. Full variable domain (rest looked up from reference TRBV19 and TRBJ2-7): DGGITQSPKYLFRKEGQNVTLSCEQNLNHDAMYWYRQDPGQGLRLIYYSQIVNDFQKGDIAEGYSVSREKKESFPLTVTSAQKNPTAFYLCASSMQGSYEQYFGPGTRLTVT.

A word on this clone: The read finishes 3 residues shy of the CDR3 end, and the germline J gene is used to complete it. The V gene is TRBV29-1, the J gene TRBJ2-2; D is undetermined. The V and J ends lost 6 bases and 2 bases respectively, with 10 bases between them. Germline V gene data show CDR1 as SQVTM and CDR2 as ANQGSEA. This CDR3 spans 13 amino acids. The CDR3 protein is CSVVGGNTGELFF. CDR3 DNA (partial): TGCAGCGTCGTTGGCGGAAACACCGGGGAG.